The 26 T cell receptor beta chains listed next were all sequenced from one sample in a study of T cell repertoires in cytomegalovirus infection. TCRdb analysed the reads with MiXCR anew, one entry per CDR3 protein. The sample lists 200,000 or so distinct CDR3 sequences; roughly a fifth were seen once. Specimen: PBMCs. These receptor sequences come from a human donor in good health (CMV status not recorded). Some clones in this sample may be carry-over from other donors' samples.

As regards this clonotype: The junction does not match germline at one end; this may be a read error. The chain is built from TRBV12-3 or TRBV12-4 and TRBJ2-6; maybe TRBD1 (5 bases). The CDR3 extends over 13 amino acids. This CDR3 reads CAGRVSGANVLTF. CDR3 nucleotide sequence: TGTGCCGGCAGGGTTTCTGGGGCCAACGTCCTGACTTTC.

This clonotype was counted many times. V usage is TRBV7-2 and J usage is TRBJ2-7; D possibly corresponds to TRBD2 (5 bases). CDR3 size: 14 residues. Germline V gene lookup returns CDR1 SGHTA and CDR2 FQGNSA. Trimming took 6 bases from V and 2 from J, leaving 14 bases between them. CDR3 protein: CASSFSAFAYEQYF. As DNA, the CDR3 is TGTGCCAGCAGTTTTAGCGCGTTTGCCTACGAGCAGTACTTC.

Details on this clonotype: A much larger clone sits a single nucleotide away, making a read error possible. The chain is built from TRBV10-3 and TRBJ2-3; TRBD1 agrees at 11 bases. Germline V gene lookup returns CDR1 ENHRY and CDR2 SYGVKD. The CDR3 runs 14 residues. Here the CDR3 reads CAISPGQGGDMQYF. Here the CDR3 DNA reads TGTGCCATCAGTCCGGGACAGGGGGGAGATATGCAGTATTTT.

This clonotype was counted between two and nine times. The chain employs TRBV19 and TRBJ2-1, with D hard to call. The V end was cut by 1 base, the J end by 6 bases, with 10 bases between. Per germline, CDR1 LNHDA and CDR2 SQIVND (reference sequence). This CDR3 region has 14 residues. The CDR3 DNA follows: TGTGCCAGTAGTATAGGCGGAGTGGGCAATGAGCAGTTCTTC. This sequence encodes CASSIGGVGNEQFF.

In this sample, this clonotype turned up a few times. V usage is TRBV19 and J usage is TRBJ1-4, with 7 bases matching TRBD1. V shed 4 bases, J shed 4 bases, and the junction held 3 bases outside the gene matches. The CDR3 runs to 14 residues. Germline V gives CDR1 LNHDA, CDR2 SQIVND (reference sequence). The CDR3 spells CASSTGGYNEKLFF. The CDR3 DNA is TGTGCCAGTAGTACAGGGGGATATAATGAAAAACTGTTTTTT.

This chain links TRBV19 with TRBJ1-4, with D possibly matching TRBD1 (5 bases). CDR3 size: 15 residues. V lost 4 bases and J 5 bases, leaving 14 bases between the germline ends. Per the germline V gene, CDR1 is LNHDA and CDR2 is SQIVND (reference sequence). This CDR3 is CASSTFSAGNEKLFF. The CDR3 DNA reads TGTGCCAGTAGTACCTTTTCGGCAGGGAATGAAAAACTGTTTTTT.

The rearrangement uses TRBV23-1 and TRBJ1-1; 7 bases agree with TRBD1. TRBV23-1 is treated as an ORF (open reading frame) with a function not yet certain. This CDR3 is 13 amino acids long. V lost 5 bases, J lost 4 bases, and 4 bases stayed unmatched. The CDR3 protein is CASSDRDATEAFF. For the CDR3, the DNA is TGCGCCAGCAGTGACAGGGATGCCACTGAAGCTTTCTTT.

The chain recombines TRBV18 with TRBJ2-3; D is possibly TRBD2 (5 bases). Between the trimmed V and J ends, which lost 0 bases and 1 base, there was a span of 8 bases. The CDR3 has 15 residues. Germline V CDR1 and CDR2: KGHSH, LQKENI. CDR3 nucleotide sequence: TGTGCCAGCTCACCACCCTTGCGGGGCACAGATACGCAGTATTTT. Translation gives CASSPPLRGTDTQYF.

This clonotype was counted ten times or more. The chain recombines TRBV7-2 with TRBJ1-2; 7 nucleotides agree with TRBD1. This CDR3 is built from 13 residues. Looked up from germline, CDR1 is SGHTA and CDR2 is FQGNSA. Unmatched junction bases numbered 6, after V lost 5 bases and J lost 6 bases. DNA for the CDR3: TGTGCCAGCAGCCGAGACAGGGTGCATGGCTACACCTTC. Its protein product is CASSRDRVHGYTF.

This clonotype showed up many times. The V call is TRBV7-2, the J call TRBJ1-5, with TRBD1 matching over 11 bases. CDR3 length: 16 amino acids. From germline, CDR1 is SGHTA and CDR2 FQGNSA. V lost 0 bases to trimming and J lost 7 bases; unmatched junction nucleotides: 5. CDR3 sequence reads: CASSLADRGRWQPQHF. CDR3 nucleotides: TGTGCCAGCAGCTTAGCGGACAGGGGGCGCTGGCAGCCCCAGCATTTT.

This clonotype was observed a few times. The chain couples TRBV12-3 or TRBV12-4 to TRBJ2-7; D not resolved. CDR3 size: 14 residues. V lost 1 base and J 5 bases, leaving 12 bases between the germline ends. This chain's CDR3 is CASSLGLQGDEQYF. CDR3 nucleotides: TGTGCCAGCAGTTTAGGTCTTCAAGGCGACGAGCAGTACTTC.

This clonotype appeared a few times. The J gene is TRBJ2-1, the V gene TRBV20-1; maybe TRBD2 (5 bases). The V gene's germline CDR1 is DFQATT and CDR2 SNEGSKA (reference sequence). The CDR3 spans 17 residues. Trimming took 3 bases from V and 0 from J, leaving 18 bases between them. In DNA, the CDR3 is TGCAGTGCTAGTAATATCGATTGGGGAGTCTCCTACAATGAGCAGTTCTTC. Translation gives CSASNIDWGVSYNEQFF.

This clonotype came up a few times. The chain employs TRBV2 and TRBJ2-7, with D possibly matching TRBD2 (6 bases). This CDR3 has 14 residues. Germline V gene lookup returns CDR1 SNHLY and CDR2 FYNNEI. The V and J ends lost 7 bases and 3 bases respectively, with 16 bases between them. The CDR3 nucleotides are TGTGCCAGCATAGGGTCCGGCGGGAACTACGAGCAGTACTTC. Translating gives CASIGSGGNYEQYF. The full variable domain, with the rest looked up from reference TRBV2 and TRBJ2-7, is EPEVTQTPSHQVTQMGQEVILRCVPISNHLYFYWYRQILGQKVEFLVSFYNNEISEKSEIFDDQFSVERPDGSNFTLKIRSTKLEDSAMYFCASIGSGGNYEQYFGPGTRLTVT.

By proportion, this clonotype is medium-sized (0.01 to 0.1%). The J gene is TRBJ2-1, the V gene TRBV7-9, with 8 bases lining up with TRBD2. The CDR3 totals 18 residues. Germline CDR1 reads SEHNR; CDR2 reads FQNEAQ (reference sequence). Losses at the gene ends were 1 base for V and 9 bases for J; bases not matched to a gene: 17. The CDR3 spells CASSLVDSGTPGRGEQFF. Here the CDR3 DNA reads TGTGCCAGCAGCTTAGTTGATAGCGGGACCCCGGGCCGCGGTGAGCAGTTCTTC.

J is TRBJ2-2 and V is TRBV5-1; D tentatively reads TRBD1 or TRBD2 (5 bases each). Trimming left V 2 bases short and J 4 bases short, with 12 bases between. CDR1 is SGHRS, CDR2 YFSETQ, per germline. The CDR3 is 15 residues long. CDR3 sequence: CASSFAGRGTGELFF. The CDR3 DNA reads TGCGCCAGCAGCTTCGCAGGGAGAGGCACCGGGGAGCTGTTTTTT.

This clonotype was counted a few times. The genes are TRBV20-1 and TRBJ2-3, with a possible D match to TRBD2 (5 bases). Germline CDR1 and CDR2: DFQATT and SNEGSKA (reference sequence). CDR3 length: 14 residues. CDR3 amino acids: CSRGWLRDTDTQYF. The CDR3 nucleotides are TGCAGCCGGGGTTGGTTGAGGGACACAGATACGCAGTATTTT.

V gene TRBV19 combines with J gene TRBJ1-1; perhaps TRBD1 as D (5 bases). V shed 7 bases and J shed 5 bases, with 14 bases lying between them. CDR3 length: 13 residues. Germline V CDR1 and CDR2: LNHDA, SQIVND (reference sequence). Here the CDR3 DNA reads TGTGCCAGTACGGCAGGGAGGTGGACTGAAGCTTTCTTT. It yields the protein CASTAGRWTEAFF.

This clonotype was observed a handful of times. CDR3 bases: TGTGCTAGTGGTCAGGACACTGAAGCTTTCTTT. It encodes CASGQDTEAFF. The chain joins TRBV12-5 to TRBJ1-1; unclear D gene. V was pared by 5 bases and J by 3 bases, with 4 bases between. Germline loops: CDR1 LGHNT, CDR2 FRNRAP. The CDR3 has 11 residues. Based on the CDR3 plus reference TRBV12-5 and TRBJ1-1, the full variable domain is DARVTQTPRHKVTEMGQEVTMRCQPILGHNTVFWYRQTMMQGLELLAYFRNRAPLDDSGMPKDRFSAEMPDATLATLKIQPSEPRDSAVYFCASGQDTEAFFGQGTRLTVV.

This clonotype was detected once. An end of the junction differs from the germline gene, which may be a read error. The chain recombines TRBV7-9 with TRBJ2-5; possibly TRBD2 for D (7 bases). CDR1 and CDR2 (germline): SEHNR, FQNEAQ (reference sequence). This CDR3 contains 14 residues. CDR3: CASSLAGGGETQNF. The DNA of the CDR3 is TGTGCCAGCAGCTTAGCAGGGGGAGGGGAGACCCAGAACTTC.

This clonotype was observed at least ten times. This chain links TRBV7-2 with TRBJ2-1; 9 bases line up with TRBD1. J lost 5 bases, V lost 1 base, and 6 bases had no gene match. This CDR3 region has 16 residues. Germline CDR1 and CDR2: SGHTA and FQGNSA. CDR3 nucleotide sequence: TGTGCCAGCAGCTTAGAGGGGACAGGGTCCCACAATGAGCAGTTCTTC. Translation gives CASSLEGTGSHNEQFF.

This clonotype was counted between two and nine times. CDR3 protein: CASSQDLDRGYGYTF. CDR3 in DNA: TGTGCCAGCAGCCAAGATCTCGACAGGGGCTATGGCTACACCTTC. The chain carries TRBV14 and TRBJ1-2; 8 positions agree with TRBD1. This CDR3 contains 15 residues. The V gene's germline CDR1 is SGHDN and CDR2 FVKESK. V lost 0 bases and J lost 4; bases outside the gene matches: 4.

Only a few counts were recorded for this clonotype. This chain links TRBV6-6 with TRBJ1-5, with TRBD1 matching over 7 bases. The CDR3 has 13 residues. Germline loops: CDR1 MNHNY, CDR2 SVGAGI (reference sequence). With V trimmed by 8 bases and J by 7 bases, 8 bases remained unmatched. This CDR3 reads CASLQGIEQPQHF. CDR3 in DNA: TGTGCCAGCCTACAGGGGATAGAGCAGCCCCAGCATTTT.

The CDR3 DNA follows: TGTGCCAGCAGCCAAAAAGGGGGGTACACTGAAGCTTTCTTT. Encoded protein: CASSQKGGYTEAFF. The J gene is TRBJ1-1, the V gene TRBV3-1, with D perhaps TRBD1 (6 bases). CDR3 length equals 14 residues. From germline, CDR1 is LGHDT and CDR2 YNNKEL (reference sequence). Trimming took off 2 bases at V and 3 bases at J, with 10 bases between the two ends.

Here the CDR3 DNA reads TGTGCCAGCAACCGACTAGCGGGGGTAACGCAAGAGACCCAGTACTTC. Translating gives CASNRLAGVTQETQYF. The chain links TRBV6-5 to TRBJ2-5, with TRBD2 matching 12 bases. CDR3 length: 16 amino acids. The germline V gene has CDR1 MNHEY and CDR2 SVGAGI. After removal of 7 bases from V and 2 bases from J, the junction contained 8 bases not matched to a gene.

The gene calls are TRBV23-1 and TRBJ2-7; a weak D match, TRBD2 (8 bases). TRBV23-1 is noted as an ORF with a role that remains uncertain. Trimming cost V 8 bases and J 2 bases, with 34 bases left between them. The CDR3 totals 20 residues. The CDR3: CASGRRGHNIAGGFPYEQYF. DNA for the CDR3: TGCGCCAGCGGGAGAAGGGGGCACAACATCGCGGGAGGCTTCCCCTACGAGCAGTACTTC.

The chain employs TRBV6-1 and TRBJ2-2, with D tentatively TRBD1 (6 bases). The CDR3 is made up of 14 amino acids. Looked up from germline, CDR1 is MNHNS and CDR2 is SASEGT. Between the trimmed V and J ends, which lost 6 bases and 5 bases, there was a span of 13 bases. CDR3 amino acids: CASRRDTSTGELFF. CDR3 nucleotides: TGTGCCAGCAGACGGGACACCTCAACCGGGGAGCTGTTTTTT.